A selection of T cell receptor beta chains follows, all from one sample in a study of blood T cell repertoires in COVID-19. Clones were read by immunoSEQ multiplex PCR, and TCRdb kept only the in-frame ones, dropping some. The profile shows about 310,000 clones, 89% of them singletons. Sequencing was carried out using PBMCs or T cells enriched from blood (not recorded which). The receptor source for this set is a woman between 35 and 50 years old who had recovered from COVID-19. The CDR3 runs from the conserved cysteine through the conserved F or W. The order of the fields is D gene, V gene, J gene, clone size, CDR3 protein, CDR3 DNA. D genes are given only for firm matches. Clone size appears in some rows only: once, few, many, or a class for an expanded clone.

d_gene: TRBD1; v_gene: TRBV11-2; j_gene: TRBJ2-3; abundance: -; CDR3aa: CASSHDRDTQYF; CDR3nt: TGTGCCAGCAGCCACGACAGGGACACGCAGTATTTT
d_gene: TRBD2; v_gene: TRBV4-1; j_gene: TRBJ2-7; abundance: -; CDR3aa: CASSQESSGGFVYEQYF; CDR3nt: TGCGCCAGCAGCCAAGAGTCTAGCGGGGGGTTCGTATACGAGCAGTACTTC
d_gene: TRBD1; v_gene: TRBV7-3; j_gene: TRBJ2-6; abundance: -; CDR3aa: CASSVGTGEFGANVLTF; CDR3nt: TGTGCCAGCAGCGTCGGGACAGGGGAGTTTGGGGCCAACGTCCTGACTTTC
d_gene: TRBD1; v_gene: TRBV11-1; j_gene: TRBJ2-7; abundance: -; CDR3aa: CASSHGQGTKAYEQYF; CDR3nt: TGTGCCAGCAGCCACGGACAGGGAACCAAAGCCTACGAGCAGTACTTC
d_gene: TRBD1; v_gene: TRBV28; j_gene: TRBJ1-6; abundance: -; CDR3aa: CASSLFRGQGSPLHF; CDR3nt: TGTGCCAGCAGTTTATTCAGGGGGCAGGGATCACCCCTCCACTTT
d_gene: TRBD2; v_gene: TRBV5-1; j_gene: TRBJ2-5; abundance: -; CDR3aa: CASSLLAGGPRETQYF; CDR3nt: TGCGCCAGCAGCTTGCTAGCGGGAGGGCCGCGGGAGACCCAGTACTTC
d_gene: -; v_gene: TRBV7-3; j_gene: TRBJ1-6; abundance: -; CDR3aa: CASSAADGAPLHF; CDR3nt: TGTGCCAGCAGCGCGGCAGACGGAGCACCCCTCCACTTT
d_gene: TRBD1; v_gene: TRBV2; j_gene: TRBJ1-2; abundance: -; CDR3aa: CASGTGGGYGYTF; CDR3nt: TGTGCCAGCGGGACAGGGGGAGGGTATGGCTACACCTTC
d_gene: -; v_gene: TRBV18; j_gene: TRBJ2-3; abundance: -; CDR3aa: CASSLQVSTDTQYF; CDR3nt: TGTGCCAGCTCCCTACAGGTTAGCACAGATACGCAGTATTTT
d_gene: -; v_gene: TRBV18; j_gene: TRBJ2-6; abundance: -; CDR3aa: CASSRTQGSGANVLTF; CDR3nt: TGTGCCAGCTCACGGACACAGGGTTCTGGGGCCAACGTCCTGACTTTC
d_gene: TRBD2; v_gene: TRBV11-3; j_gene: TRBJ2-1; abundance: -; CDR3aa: CASSPGLAVLNEQFF; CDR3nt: TGTGCCAGCAGCCCCGGACTAGCGGTACTAAATGAGCAGTTCTTC
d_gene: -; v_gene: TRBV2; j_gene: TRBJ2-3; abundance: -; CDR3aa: CASKGHLSTDTQYF; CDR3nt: TGTGCCAGCAAGGGACATCTAAGCACAGATACGCAGTATTTT
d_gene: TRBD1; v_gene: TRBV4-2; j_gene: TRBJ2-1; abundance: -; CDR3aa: CASSQEPSGGYEQFF; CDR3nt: TGTGCCAGCAGCCAAGAACCGTCAGGGGGCTATGAGCAGTTCTTC
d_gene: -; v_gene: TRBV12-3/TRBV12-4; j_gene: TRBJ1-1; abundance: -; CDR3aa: CASSGEGLRRAFF; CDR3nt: TGTGCCAGCAGTGGCGAGGGTCTCAGGAGAGCTTTCTTT
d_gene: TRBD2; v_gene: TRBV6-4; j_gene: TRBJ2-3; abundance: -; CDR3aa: CASSATSGTDTQYF; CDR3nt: TGTGCCAGCAGTGCGACTAGCGGCACAGATACGCAGTATTTT
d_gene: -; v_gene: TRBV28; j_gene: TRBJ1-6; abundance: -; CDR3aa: CASSPTGPYSPLHF; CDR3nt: TGTGCCAGCAGCCCGACAGGACCGTATTCACCCCTCCACTTT
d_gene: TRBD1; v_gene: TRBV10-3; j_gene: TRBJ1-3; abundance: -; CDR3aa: CAISVTGVPGNTIYF; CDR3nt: TGTGCCATCAGTGTGACAGGGGTCCCTGGAAACACCATATATTTT
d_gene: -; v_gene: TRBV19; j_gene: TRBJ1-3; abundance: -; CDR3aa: CASSIGSSGNTIYF; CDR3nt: TGTGCCAGTAGTATTGGCAGCTCTGGAAACACCATATATTTT
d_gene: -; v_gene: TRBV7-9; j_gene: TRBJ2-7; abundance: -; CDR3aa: CASSLVIYEQYF; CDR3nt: TGTGCCAGCAGCTTAGTTATCTACGAGCAGTACTTC
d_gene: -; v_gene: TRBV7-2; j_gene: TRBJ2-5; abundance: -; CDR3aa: CASSDRRETQYF; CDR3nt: TGTGCCAGCAGCGACAGGAGGGAGACCCAGTACTTC
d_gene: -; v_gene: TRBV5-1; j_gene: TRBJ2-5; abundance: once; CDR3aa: CASSLQGREETQYF; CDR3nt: TGCGCCAGCAGTCTACAGGGTCGCGAGGAGACCCAGTACTTC
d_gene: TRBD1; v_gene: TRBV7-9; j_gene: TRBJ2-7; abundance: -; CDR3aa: CASSFAAPGQGGEQYF; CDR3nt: TGTGCCAGCAGCTTCGCTGCTCCGGGACAGGGGGGAGAGCAGTACTTC
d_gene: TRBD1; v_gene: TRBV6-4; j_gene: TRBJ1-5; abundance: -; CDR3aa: CASSGDRTNQPQHF; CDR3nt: TGTGCCAGCAGCGGGGACAGGACAAATCAGCCCCAGCATTTT
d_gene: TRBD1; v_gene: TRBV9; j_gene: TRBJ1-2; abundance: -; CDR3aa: CASSARGQTANYGYTF; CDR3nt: TGTGCCAGCAGCGCCCGGGGACAGACTGCTAACTATGGCTACACCTTC
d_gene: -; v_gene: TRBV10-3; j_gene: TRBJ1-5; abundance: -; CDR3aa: CAISDDRTNQPQHF; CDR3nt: TGTGCCATCAGTGATGACAGGACGAATCAGCCCCAGCATTTT
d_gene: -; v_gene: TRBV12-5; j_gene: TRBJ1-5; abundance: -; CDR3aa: CASGFGVTDSNNQPQHF; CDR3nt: TGTGCTAGTGGTTTTGGGGTAACCGACAGCAATAATCAGCCCCAGCATTTT
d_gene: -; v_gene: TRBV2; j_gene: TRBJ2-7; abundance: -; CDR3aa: CASRPPGLSYEQYF; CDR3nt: TGTGCCAGCAGGCCCCCGGGACTTTCCTACGAGCAGTACTTC
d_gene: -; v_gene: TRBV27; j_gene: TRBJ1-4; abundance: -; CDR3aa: CASSLSGFNEKLFF; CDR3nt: TGTGCCAGCAGTTTATCTGGCTTCAATGAAAAACTGTTTTTT
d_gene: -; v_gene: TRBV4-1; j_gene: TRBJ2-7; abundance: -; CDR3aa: CASSQNREEQYF; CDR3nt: TGCGCCAGCAGCCAAAACAGGGAAGAGCAGTACTTC
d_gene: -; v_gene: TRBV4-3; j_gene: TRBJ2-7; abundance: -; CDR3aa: CASSQDPAGYEQYF; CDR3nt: TGCGCCAGCAGCCAAGATCCAGCAGGCTACGAGCAGTACTTC
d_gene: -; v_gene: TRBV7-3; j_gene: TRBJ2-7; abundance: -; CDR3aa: CASRARGQSYEQYF; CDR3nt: TGTGCCAGCAGAGCACGGGGACAATCCTACGAGCAGTACTTC
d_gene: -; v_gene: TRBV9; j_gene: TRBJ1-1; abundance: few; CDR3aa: CASSVRGNTEAFF; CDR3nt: TGTGCCAGCAGCGTTCGGGGGAACACTGAAGCTTTCTTT
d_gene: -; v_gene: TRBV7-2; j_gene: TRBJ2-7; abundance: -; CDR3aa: CASSLERTPTYEQYF; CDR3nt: TGTGCCAGCAGCTTAGAAAGGACACCTACCTACGAGCAGTACTTC
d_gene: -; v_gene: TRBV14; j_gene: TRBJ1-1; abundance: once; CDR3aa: CASSQEPGMVTEAFF; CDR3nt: TGTGCCAGCAGCCAAGAACCGGGGATGGTCACTGAAGCTTTCTTT
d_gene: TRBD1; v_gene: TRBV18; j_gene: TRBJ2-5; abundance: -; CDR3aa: CASSKDRGFQETQYF; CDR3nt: TGTGCCAGCTCAAAGGACAGGGGGTTCCAAGAGACCCAGTACTTC
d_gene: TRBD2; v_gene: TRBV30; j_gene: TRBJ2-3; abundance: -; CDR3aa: CAWGVDRTSVTDTQYF; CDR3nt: TGTGCCTGGGGTGTCGACAGGACTAGCGTCACAGATACGCAGTATTTT
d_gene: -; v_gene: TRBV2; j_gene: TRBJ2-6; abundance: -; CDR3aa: CASSDARTGANVLTF; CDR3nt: TGTGCCAGCAGTGATGCCAGGACTGGGGCCAACGTCCTGACTTTC
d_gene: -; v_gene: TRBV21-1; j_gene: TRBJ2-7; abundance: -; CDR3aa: CASSKGHSSVYEQYF; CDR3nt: TGTGCCAGCAGCAAAGGGCACAGTTCGGTTTACGAGCAGTACTTC
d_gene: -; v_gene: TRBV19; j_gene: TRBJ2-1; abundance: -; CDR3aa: CASSGLGFSEQFF; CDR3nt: TGTGCCAGTAGTGGACTGGGGTTCAGTGAGCAGTTCTTC
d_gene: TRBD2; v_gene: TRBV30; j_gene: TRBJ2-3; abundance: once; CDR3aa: CAWSVGLAGTSTDTQYF; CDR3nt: TGTGCCTGGAGTGTAGGTCTAGCGGGAACTAGCACAGATACGCAGTATTTT
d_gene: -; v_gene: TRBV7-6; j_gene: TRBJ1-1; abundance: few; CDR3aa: CASSPWSGTNTEAFF; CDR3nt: TGTGCCAGCAGCCCCTGGAGCGGGACGAACACTGAAGCTTTCTTT
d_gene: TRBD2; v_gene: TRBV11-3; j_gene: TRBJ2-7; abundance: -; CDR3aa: CASSLGTSGSHEQYF; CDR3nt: TGTGCCAGCAGCTTAGGGACTAGCGGGAGCCACGAGCAGTACTTC
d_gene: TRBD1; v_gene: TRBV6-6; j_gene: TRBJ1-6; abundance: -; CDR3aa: CASTNSGQGNSPLHF; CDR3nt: TGTGCCAGCACCAACTCGGGACAGGGGAATTCACCCCTCCACTTT